This T cell receptor beta chain emerged from a study of neurological immune-mediated disorders. TCRdb itself ran the 5' RACE reads through MiXCR, one entry per CDR3 protein. This table holds about 80,000 distinct CDR3 sequences, more than 5% found once. The CDR3 is 14 residues long. V lost 5 bases to trimming and J lost 10 bases; unmatched junction nucleotides: 10. The germline gives CDR1 SGHVS, CDR2 FNYEAQ. This clonotype has only a few counts. The time point is: longitudinal time-point 2. The V and J genes are TRBV7-6 and TRBJ1-4, with TRBD1 matching 7 bases. The source is a woman in her sixties with multiple sclerosis. Material: PBMCs. The CDR3 DNA reads as TGTGCCAGCAGCCTTGGACAGGCAAGAGGAAAACTGTTTTTT. As protein: CASSLGQARGKLFF.